This T cell receptor beta chain was documented in a study of identical twins. Study observations and caveats: Excess sharing between twins was weaker in beta out-of-frame sequences. Low generation probability was overrepresented in out-of-frame alpha sequences shared by twins. Invariant T cells like MAIT and iNKT could partly confound the zero-insertion analyses.

This clonotype has only a few counts. Its matching antigen is unknown. A universal primer site came from template switching; cDNA carried unique molecular identifiers. TCRdb re-called the 5' RACE reads through MiXCR, storing one row per CDR3 protein. The sample lists about 530,000 distinct CDR3 sequences, approximately 14% occurring once. This CDR3 has 14 amino acids. Trimming shortened V by 4 bases and J by 8 bases, and 16 bases separated the two germline ends. CDR1 is SGHRS and CDR2 is YFSETQ in the germline V gene. These sequences were also reported in another study, on yellow fever vaccine responses in identical twins.

The TCR originated in a woman under 30 in good health. The J gene is TRBJ2-1, the V gene TRBV5-1, with D perhaps TRBD2 (6 bases). Sequencing was done on a sample of CD4+ T cells sorted from blood. The CDR3 bases are TGCGCCAGCAGCATCGGGAGTCCGGGGGATGAGCAGTTCTTC. Its protein product is CASSIGSPGDEQFF.